The rows below give T cell receptor beta chains drawn from one sample of a study of blood T cell repertoires in COVID-19. This table comes from immunoSEQ multiplex PCR, and its TCRdb copy is limited to in-frame clones, with some not included. The sample holds 200,000 to 300,000 clones, roughly 84% seen once. The sample consisted of peripheral blood. These receptors came from a man aged 35 to 55 who had recovered from COVID-19. Both conserved end residues are part of each CDR3. A D gene is named only where the DNA matches it firmly. The size field is filled for only some rows; it gives once, few, many or a size class.

. | TRBJ2-2 | TRBD1 | TRBV6-4 | TGTGCCAGCAGTGCAGGACAGGGTTTCGGGGAGCTGTTTTTT | CASSAGQGFGELFF
. | TRBJ1-1 | . | TRBV14 | TGTGCCAGCAGCCGTCAGGGTGGCAGCACTGAAGCTTTCTTT | CASSRQGGSTEAFF
. | TRBJ2-1 | TRBD2 | TRBV9 | TGTGCCAGCAGCAGACTAGCGGGGGGGTCCCTCTCCTACAATGAGCAGTTCTTC | CASSRLAGGSLSYNEQFF
. | TRBJ2-1 | TRBD2 | TRBV10-3 | TGTGCCATCAGTGAGTTTTTTTACGAGCGGGCTAGCGGGCGAAGGGAGGTGGATGAGCAGTTCTTC | CAISEFFYERASGRREVDEQFF
. | TRBJ2-7 | . | TRBV2 | TGTGCCAGCAATGCAGGAACCTACGAGCAGTACTTC | CASNAGTYEQYF
. | TRBJ1-2 | . | TRBV23-1 | TGCGCCAGCAGTCAATCGTCCGGCAGGACCGAGGAGGGAAACTATGGCTACACCTTC | CASSQSSGRTEEGNYGYTF
few | TRBJ2-1 | TRBD2 | TRBV9 | TGTGCCAGCAGCGCCTCCCCGGGGGGGTGGACGTCGATTATGAACTCCTACAATGAGCAGTTCTTC | CASSASPGGWTSIMNSYNEQFF
. | TRBJ2-7 | TRBD1 | TRBV10-3 | TGTGCCATCAGTGACACAGGGACAGTGAGATCCTACGAGCAGTACTTC | CAISDTGTVRSYEQYF
. | TRBJ1-2 | . | TRBV6-4 | TGTGCCAGCAGTGACTCGGAGGGAGGCTATGGCTACACCTTC | CASSDSEGGYGYTF
. | TRBJ1-3 | . | TRBV7-9 | TGTGCCAGCACCCTAGAGGACACCCAGGAATCTGGAAACACCATATATTTT | CASTLEDTQESGNTIYF
. | TRBJ1-1 | TRBD1 | TRBV27 | TGTGCCAGCAGTTTTATGGAACAGGGGGCCCTTACTGAAGCTTTCTTT | CASSFMEQGALTEAFF
. | TRBJ2-5 | TRBD2 | TRBV7-9 | TGTGCCAGCAGCCTTGGGAGCGGGACCGCACTGCAAGAGACCCAGTACTTC | CASSLGSGTALQETQYF
once | TRBJ1-2 | . | TRBV11-3 | TGTGCCAGCAGCTCCCAGGGGTATGGCTACACCTTC | CASSSQGYGYTF
few | TRBJ2-7 | TRBD1 | TRBV6-5 | TGTGCCAGCAGTCCGGGACAGGGGGCCTACGAGCAGTACTTC | CASSPGQGAYEQYF
once | TRBJ2-3 | TRBD2 | TRBV5-8 | TGTGCCAGCAGCTCCGGACTAGCGGGAGGGTTGGGAGATACGCAGTATTTT | CASSSGLAGGLGDTQYF
. | TRBJ2-7 | TRBD2 | TRBV18 | TGTGCCAGCTCATCTGCCGGGACTAGCGGGAGGGAGCAGTACTTC | CASSSAGTSGREQYF
. | TRBJ1-1 | . | TRBV25-1 | TGTGCCAGCAGTGATACCAGGGTGAACACTGAAGCTTTCTTT | CASSDTRVNTEAFF
. | TRBJ1-2 | TRBD1 | TRBV4-3 | TGCGCCAGCAGCCAAGATCAGGGGGCTGACTATGGCTACACCTTC | CASSQDQGADYGYTF